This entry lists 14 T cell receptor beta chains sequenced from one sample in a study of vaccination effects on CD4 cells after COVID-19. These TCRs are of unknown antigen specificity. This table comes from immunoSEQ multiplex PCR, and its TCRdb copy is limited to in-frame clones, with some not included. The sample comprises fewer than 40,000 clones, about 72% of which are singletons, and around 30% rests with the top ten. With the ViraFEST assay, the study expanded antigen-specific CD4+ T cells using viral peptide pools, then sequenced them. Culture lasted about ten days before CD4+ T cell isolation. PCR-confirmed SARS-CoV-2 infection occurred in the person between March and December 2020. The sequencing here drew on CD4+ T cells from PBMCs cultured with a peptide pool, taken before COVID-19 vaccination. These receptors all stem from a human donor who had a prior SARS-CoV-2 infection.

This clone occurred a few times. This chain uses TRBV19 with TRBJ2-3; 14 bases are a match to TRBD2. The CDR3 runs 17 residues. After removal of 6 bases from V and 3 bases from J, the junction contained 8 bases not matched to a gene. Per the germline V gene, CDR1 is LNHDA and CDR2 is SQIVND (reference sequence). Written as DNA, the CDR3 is TGTGCCAGTAGAGGATTAGGACTAGCGGGAGGAACAGATACGCAGTATTTT. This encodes CASRGLGLAGGTDTQYF.

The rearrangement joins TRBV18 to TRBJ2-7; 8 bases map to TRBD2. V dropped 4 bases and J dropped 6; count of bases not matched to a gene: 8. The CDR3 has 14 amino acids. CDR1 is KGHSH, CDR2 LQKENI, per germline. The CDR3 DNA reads TGTGCCAGCTCACATCCAGCGGGAGTCGGCGAGCAGTACTTC. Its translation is CASSHPAGVGEQYF.

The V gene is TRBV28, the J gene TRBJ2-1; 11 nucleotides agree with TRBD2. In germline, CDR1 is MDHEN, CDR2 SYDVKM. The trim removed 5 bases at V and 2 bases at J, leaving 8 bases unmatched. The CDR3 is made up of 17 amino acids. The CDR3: CASSTPSGRPAYNEQFF. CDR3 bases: TGTGCCAGCAGTACCCCTAGCGGGAGGCCCGCCTACAATGAGCAGTTCTTC. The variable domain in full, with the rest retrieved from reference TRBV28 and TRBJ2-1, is DVKVTQSSRYLVKRTGEKVFLECVQDMDHENMFWYRQDPGLGLRLIYFSYDVKMKEKGDIPEGYSVSREKKERFSLILESASTNQTSMYLCASSTPSGRPAYNEQFFGPGTRLTVL.

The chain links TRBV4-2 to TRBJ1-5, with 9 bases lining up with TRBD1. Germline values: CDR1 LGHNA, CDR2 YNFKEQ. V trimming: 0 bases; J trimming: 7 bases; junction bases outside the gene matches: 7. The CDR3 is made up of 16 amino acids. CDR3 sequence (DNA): TGTGCCAGCAGCCAAGATCCGGGACAGGGAGGCCAGCCCCAGCATTTT. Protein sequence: CASSQDPGQGGQPQHF.

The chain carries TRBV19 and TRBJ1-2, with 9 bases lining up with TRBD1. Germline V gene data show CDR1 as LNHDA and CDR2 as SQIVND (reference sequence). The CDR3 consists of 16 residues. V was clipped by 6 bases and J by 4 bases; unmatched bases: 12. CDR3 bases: TGTGCCAGTAGGCACCCGGGACAGGGAAGCCTCTATGGCTACACCTTC. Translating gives CASRHPGQGSLYGYTF. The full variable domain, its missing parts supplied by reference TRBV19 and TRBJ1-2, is DGGITQSPKYLFRKEGQNVTLSCEQNLNHDAMYWYRQDPGQGLRLIYYSQIVNDFQKGDIAEGYSVSREKKESFPLTVTSAQKNPTAFYLCASRHPGQGSLYGYTFGSGTRLTVV.

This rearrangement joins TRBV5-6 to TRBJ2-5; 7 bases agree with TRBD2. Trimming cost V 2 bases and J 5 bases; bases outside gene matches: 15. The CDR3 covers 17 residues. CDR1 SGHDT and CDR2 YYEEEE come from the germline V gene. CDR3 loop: CASSFLIKGGPAETQYF. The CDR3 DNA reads TGTGCCAGCAGCTTTCTCATTAAGGGAGGGCCGGCGGAGACCCAGTACTTC.

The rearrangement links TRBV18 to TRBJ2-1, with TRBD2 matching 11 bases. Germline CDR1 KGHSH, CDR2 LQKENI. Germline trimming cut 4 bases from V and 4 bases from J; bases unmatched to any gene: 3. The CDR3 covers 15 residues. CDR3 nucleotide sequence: TGTGCCAGCTCACAGGGACTAGCGGATTACAATGAGCAGTTCTTC. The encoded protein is CASSQGLADYNEQFF.

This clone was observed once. The CDR3: CATSTSGPSQFF. Written as DNA, the CDR3 is TGTGCCACCTCGACTTCGGGGCCCTCGCAGTTCTTC. The chain is built from TRBV6-5 and TRBJ2-1; D might be TRBD1 or TRBD2, each matching 5 bases. Trimming removed 10 bases from V and 12 bases from J, with 19 bases in between. Germline CDR1 and CDR2: MNHEY and SVGAGI. The CDR3 runs 12 residues.

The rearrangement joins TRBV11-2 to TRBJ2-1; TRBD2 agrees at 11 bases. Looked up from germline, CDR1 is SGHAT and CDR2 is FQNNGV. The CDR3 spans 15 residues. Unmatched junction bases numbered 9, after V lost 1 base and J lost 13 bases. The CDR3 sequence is CASSLVGLAGGYQFF. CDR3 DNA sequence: TGTGCCAGCAGCTTAGTCGGGCTAGCGGGAGGCTACCAGTTCTTC.

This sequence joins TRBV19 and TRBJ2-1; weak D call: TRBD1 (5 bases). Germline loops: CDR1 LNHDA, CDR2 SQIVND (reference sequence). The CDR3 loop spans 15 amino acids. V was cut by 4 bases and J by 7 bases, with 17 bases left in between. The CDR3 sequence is CASSTHWTNYNEQFF. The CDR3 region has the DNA TGTGCCAGTAGTACCCATTGGACAAACTATAATGAGCAGTTCTTC.

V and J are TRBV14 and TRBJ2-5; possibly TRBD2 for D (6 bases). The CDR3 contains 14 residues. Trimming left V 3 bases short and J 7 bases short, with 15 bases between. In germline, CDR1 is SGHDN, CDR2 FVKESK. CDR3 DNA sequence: TGTGCCAGCAGCCATATTAGCGGCCCAGGGACCCAGTACTTC. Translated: CASSHISGPGTQYF. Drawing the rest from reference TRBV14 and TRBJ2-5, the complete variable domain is EAGVTQFPSHSVIEKGQTVTLRCDPISGHDNLYWYRRVMGKEIKFLLHFVKESKQDESGMPNNRFLAERTGGTYSTLKVQPAELEDSGVYFCASSHISGPGTQYFGPGTRLLVL.

The CDR3 loop is CASSEYSGRNTGELFF. CDR3 nucleotides: TGTGCCAGCAGCGAGTATAGCGGGAGAAACACCGGGGAGCTGTTTTTT. This sequence joins TRBV2 and TRBJ2-2; 9 nucleotides align to TRBD2. CDR1 and CDR2 from the germline V gene are SNHLY and FYNNEI. The trim removed 6 bases at V and 2 bases at J, leaving 7 bases unmatched. This CDR3 is 16 amino acids long. Full variable domain (outside the CDR3, taken from reference TRBV2 and TRBJ2-2): EPEVTQTPSHQVTQMGQEVILRCVPISNHLYFYWYRQILGQKVEFLVSFYNNEISEKSEIFDDQFSVERPDGSNFTLKIRSTKLEDSAMYFCASSEYSGRNTGELFFGEGSRLTVL.

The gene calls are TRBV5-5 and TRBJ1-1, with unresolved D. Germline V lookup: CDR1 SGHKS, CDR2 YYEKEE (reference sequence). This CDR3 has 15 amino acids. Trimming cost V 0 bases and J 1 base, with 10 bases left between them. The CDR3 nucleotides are TGTGCCAGCAGCTTGGACAGAATTCCGAACACTGAAGCTTTCTTT. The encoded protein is CASSLDRIPNTEAFF.

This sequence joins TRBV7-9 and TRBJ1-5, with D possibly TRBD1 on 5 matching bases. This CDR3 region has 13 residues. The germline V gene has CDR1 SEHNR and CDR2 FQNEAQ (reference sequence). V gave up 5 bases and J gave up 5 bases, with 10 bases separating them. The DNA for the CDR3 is TGTGCCAGCAGCGGGTCGGGGGATCAGCCCCAGCATTTT. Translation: CASSGSGDQPQHF.